This TCR beta chain appears in the sequencing data of a study of blood T cell repertoires in COVID-19. Per the germline V gene, CDR1 is SNHLY and CDR2 is FYNNEI. Germline trimming cut 5 bases from V and 0 bases from J; bases unmatched to any gene: 1. The CDR3 extends over 15 amino acids. Here immunoSEQ multiplex PCR was the method, and the copy in TCRdb shows in-frame clones only, minus some. The sample consists of a few hundred thousand clones, 84% of them appearing once. The sequencing sample was made of peripheral blood. This sequence joins TRBV2 and TRBJ2-2; TRBD1 matches at 9 bases. This receptor was obtained from a woman aged 40 to 50 who had recovered from COVID-19. CDR3 protein: CASSRDRANTGELFF. The CDR3 DNA reads as TGTGCCAGCAGTCGGGACAGGGCGAACACCGGGGAGCTGTTTTTT.